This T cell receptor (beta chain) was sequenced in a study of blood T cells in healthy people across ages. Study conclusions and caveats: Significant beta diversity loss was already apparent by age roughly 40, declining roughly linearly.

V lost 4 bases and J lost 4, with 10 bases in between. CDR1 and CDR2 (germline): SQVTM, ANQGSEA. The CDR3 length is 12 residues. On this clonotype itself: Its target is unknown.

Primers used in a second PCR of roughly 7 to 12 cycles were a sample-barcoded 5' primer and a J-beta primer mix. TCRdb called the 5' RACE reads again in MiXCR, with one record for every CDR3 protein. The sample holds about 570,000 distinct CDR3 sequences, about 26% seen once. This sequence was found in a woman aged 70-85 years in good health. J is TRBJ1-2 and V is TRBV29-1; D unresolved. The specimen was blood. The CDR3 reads CSVGPGLYGYTF. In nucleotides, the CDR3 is TGCAGCGTTGGTCCGGGCCTCTATGGCTACACCTTC. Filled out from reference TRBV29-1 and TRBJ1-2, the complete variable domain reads SAVISQKPSRDICQRGTSLTIQCQVDSQVTMMFWYRQQPGQSLTLIATANQGSEATYESGFVIDKFPISRPNLTFSTLTVSNMSPEDSSIYLCSVGPGLYGYTFGSGTRLTVV.